A selection of T cell receptor beta chains follows, all from one sample in a study of cytomegalovirus exposure and HLA in healthy donors. The table came from immunoSEQ multiplex PCR; TCRdb's copy has only in-frame clones and leaves some out. The data contain 150,000 to 200,000 clones, 84% of them seen just once; the ten biggest clones take up under 2%. Source material: PBMCs. The receptors here all came from a young man in good health and CMV-seronegative. Both conserved end residues are part of each CDR3. The D gene is left open where the match is weak. Some rows mark clone size as missing; the rest say once, few, many or name a class of expanded clone.

TGTTCCAGCAGCTTAGTACTAGCGGATAACACCGGGGAGCTGTTTTTT,CSSSLVLADNTGELFF,TRBD2,TRBJ2-2,TRBV7-9,.
TGCGCCAGCAGTACCGGGACAGCCCTCTATGGCTACACCTTC,CASSTGTALYGYTF,TRBD1,TRBJ1-2,TRBV5-1,.
TGTGCCATCAGTCGGGGATTTGGCACAGATACGCAGTATTTT,CAISRGFGTDTQYF,.,TRBJ2-3,TRBV10-3,.
TGTGCCAGCAGCGTGACCGGGGCCGGGGAGCTGTTTTTT,CASSVTGAGELFF,.,TRBJ2-2,TRBV9,.
TGTGCCAGCAGCTCTGGACTAGCCCTCGGGGTCGGGGAGCTGTTTTTT,CASSSGLALGVGELFF,TRBD2,TRBJ2-2,TRBV27,.
TGTGCCAGCTCATCACAGGAGGACAGGGGTGAAAAACTGTTTTTT,CASSSQEDRGEKLFF,TRBD1,TRBJ1-4,TRBV18,.
TGTGCCAGCAGCCCTCAGGGGGTCGGACTGGAGCAGTACTTC,CASSPQGVGLEQYF,TRBD1,TRBJ2-7,TRBV9,.
TGCGCCAGCAGTCAACCTGACAGGAGTGGCCACGAGCAGTACTTC,CASSQPDRSGHEQYF,.,TRBJ2-7,TRBV10-1,.
TGTGCCAGCAGCCGGGACTACCACCAAGAGACCCAGTACTTC,CASSRDYHQETQYF,TRBD2,TRBJ2-5,TRBV14,once
TGTGCCAGCAGCCCCTACAGGGCCTATAGCAATCAGCCCCAGCATTTT,CASSPYRAYSNQPQHF,.,TRBJ1-5,TRBV7-8,once
TGTGCCTGGAGTGTCAGCTACAATGAGCAGTTCTTC,CAWSVSYNEQFF,.,TRBJ2-1,TRBV30,.
TGCGCCAGCAGCCAAGACTGGGGAGGAGAGCAGTACTTC,CASSQDWGGEQYF,.,TRBJ2-7,TRBV4-1,.
TGTGCCTGGAGACAGGCACGGAGCACTGAAGCTTTCTTT,CAWRQARSTEAFF,.,TRBJ1-1,TRBV30,.